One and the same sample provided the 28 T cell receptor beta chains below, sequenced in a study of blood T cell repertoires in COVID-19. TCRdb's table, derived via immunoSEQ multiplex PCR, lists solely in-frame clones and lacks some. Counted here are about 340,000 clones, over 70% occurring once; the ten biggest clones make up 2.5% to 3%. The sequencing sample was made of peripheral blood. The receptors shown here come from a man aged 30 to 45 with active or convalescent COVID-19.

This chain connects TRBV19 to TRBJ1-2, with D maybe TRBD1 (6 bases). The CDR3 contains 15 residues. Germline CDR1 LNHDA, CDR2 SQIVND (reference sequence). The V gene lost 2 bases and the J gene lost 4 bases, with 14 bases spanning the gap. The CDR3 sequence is CASSILQGGSYGYTF. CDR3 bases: TGTGCCAGTAGTATATTACAGGGAGGGAGCTATGGCTACACCTTC. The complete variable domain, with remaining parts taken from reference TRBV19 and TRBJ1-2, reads DGGITQSPKYLFRKEGQNVTLSCEQNLNHDAMYWYRQDPGQGLRLIYYSQIVNDFQKGDIAEGYSVSREKKESFPLTVTSAQKNPTAFYLCASSILQGGSYGYTFGSGTRLTVV.

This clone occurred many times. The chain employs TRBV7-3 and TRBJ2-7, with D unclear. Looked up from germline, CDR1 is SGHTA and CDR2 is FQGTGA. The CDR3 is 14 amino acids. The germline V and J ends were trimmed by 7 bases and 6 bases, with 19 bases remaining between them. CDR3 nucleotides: TGTGCCAGCACCCCCGGTCCAGGTAGTGGCGAGCAGTACTTC. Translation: CASTPGPGSGEQYF.

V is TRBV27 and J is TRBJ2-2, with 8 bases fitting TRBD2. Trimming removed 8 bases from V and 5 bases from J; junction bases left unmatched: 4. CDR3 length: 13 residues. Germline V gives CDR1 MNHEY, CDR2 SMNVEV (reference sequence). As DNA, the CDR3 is TGTGCCAGCTTTAGCGGGGTGACCGGGGAGCTGTTTTTT. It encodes CASFSGVTGELFF.

CDR3 loop: CASSQEGGADETQYF. DNA for the CDR3: TGTGCCAGCAGCCAAGAAGGGGGGGCCGATGAGACCCAGTACTTC. This sequence joins TRBV3-1 (or the pseudogene TRBV3-2) and TRBJ2-5, with TRBD2 as a possible D gene (7 bases). Trimming stripped 0 bases from V and 5 bases from J, with 13 bases between. This CDR3 has 15 residues. Germline CDR1 reads LGHDT; CDR2 reads YNNKEL (reference sequence).

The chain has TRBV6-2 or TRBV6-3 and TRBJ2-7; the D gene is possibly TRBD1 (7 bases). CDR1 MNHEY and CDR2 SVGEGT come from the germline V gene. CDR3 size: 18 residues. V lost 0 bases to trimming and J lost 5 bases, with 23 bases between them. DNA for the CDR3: TGTGCCAGCAGTTACTCCCTTAGACAGGGAGGAGTGCGGGACGAGCAGTACTTC. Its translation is CASSYSLRQGGVRDEQYF.

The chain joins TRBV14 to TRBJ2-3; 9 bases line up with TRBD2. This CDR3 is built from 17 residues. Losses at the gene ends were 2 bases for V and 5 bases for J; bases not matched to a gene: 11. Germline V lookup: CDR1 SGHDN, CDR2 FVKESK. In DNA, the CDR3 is TGTGCCAGCAGCCAACCAGCGGGAGGCCCGGTGGGAGATACGCAGTATTTT. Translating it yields CASSQPAGGPVGDTQYF.

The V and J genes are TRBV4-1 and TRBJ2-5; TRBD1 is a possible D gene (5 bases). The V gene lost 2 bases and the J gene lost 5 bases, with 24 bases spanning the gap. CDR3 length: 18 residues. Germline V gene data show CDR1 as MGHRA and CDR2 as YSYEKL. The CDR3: CASSQRGGWVTVQETQYF. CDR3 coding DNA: TGCGCCAGCAGCCAAAGGGGCGGATGGGTCACGGTCCAGGAGACCCAGTACTTC.

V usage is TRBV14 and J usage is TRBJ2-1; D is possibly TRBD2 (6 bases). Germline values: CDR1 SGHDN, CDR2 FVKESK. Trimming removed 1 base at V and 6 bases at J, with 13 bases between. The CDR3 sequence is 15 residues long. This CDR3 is CASSQAGSGPNEQFF. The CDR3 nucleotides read TGTGCCAGCAGCCAAGCGGGTAGCGGCCCCAATGAGCAGTTCTTC. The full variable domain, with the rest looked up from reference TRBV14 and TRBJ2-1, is EAGVTQFPSHSVIEKGQTVTLRCDPISGHDNLYWYRRVMGKEIKFLLHFVKESKQDESGMPNNRFLAERTGGTYSTLKVQPAELEDSGVYFCASSQAGSGPNEQFFGPGTRLTVL.

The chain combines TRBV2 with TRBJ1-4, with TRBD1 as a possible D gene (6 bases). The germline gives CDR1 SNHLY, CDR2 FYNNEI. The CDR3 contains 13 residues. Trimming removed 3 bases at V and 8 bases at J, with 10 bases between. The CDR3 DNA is TGTGCCAGCAGTGATTGGCAGGGGGAAAAACTGTTTTTT. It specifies CASSDWQGEKLFF.

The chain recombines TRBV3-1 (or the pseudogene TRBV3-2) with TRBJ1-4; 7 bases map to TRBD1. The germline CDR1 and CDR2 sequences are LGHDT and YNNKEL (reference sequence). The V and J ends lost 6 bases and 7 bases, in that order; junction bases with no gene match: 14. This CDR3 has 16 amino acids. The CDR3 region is CASRPSGRGVGEKLFF. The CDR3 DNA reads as TGTGCCAGCAGGCCCAGTGGCAGGGGGGTAGGTGAAAAACTGTTTTTT.

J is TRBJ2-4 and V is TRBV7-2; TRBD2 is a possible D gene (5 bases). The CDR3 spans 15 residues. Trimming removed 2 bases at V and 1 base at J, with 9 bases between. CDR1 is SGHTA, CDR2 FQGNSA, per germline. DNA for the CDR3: TGTGCCAGCAGCTTAAACGGCGGGGCCAAAAACATTCAGTACTTC. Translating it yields CASSLNGGAKNIQYF.

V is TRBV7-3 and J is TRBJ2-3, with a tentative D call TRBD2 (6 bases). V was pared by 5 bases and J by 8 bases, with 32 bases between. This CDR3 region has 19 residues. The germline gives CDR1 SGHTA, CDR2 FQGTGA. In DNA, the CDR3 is TGTGCCAGCAGCCCCCTCCCCAGGGTAGGAACGGGAGTAATAAGTACGCAGTATTTT. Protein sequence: CASSPLPRVGTGVISTQYF.

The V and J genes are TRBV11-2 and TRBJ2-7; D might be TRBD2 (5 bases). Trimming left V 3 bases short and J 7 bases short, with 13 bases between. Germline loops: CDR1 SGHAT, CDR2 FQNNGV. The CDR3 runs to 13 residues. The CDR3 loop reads CASSFRGNREQYF. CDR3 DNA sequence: TGTGCCAGCAGCTTTCGGGGTAACCGGGAGCAGTACTTC.

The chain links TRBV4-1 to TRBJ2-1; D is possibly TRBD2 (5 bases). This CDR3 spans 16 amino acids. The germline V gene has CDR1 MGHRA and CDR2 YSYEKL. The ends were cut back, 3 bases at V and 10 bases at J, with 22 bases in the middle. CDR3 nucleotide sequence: TGCGCCAGCAGCCATGTAAGGGAGACCGCCCGGGAAGAGCAGTTCTTC. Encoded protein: CASSHVRETAREEQFF.

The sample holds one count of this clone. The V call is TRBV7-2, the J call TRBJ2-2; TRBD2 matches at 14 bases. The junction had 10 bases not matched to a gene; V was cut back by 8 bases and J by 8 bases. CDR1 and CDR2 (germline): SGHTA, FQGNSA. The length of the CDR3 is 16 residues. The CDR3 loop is CASGYTGTSGRGELFF. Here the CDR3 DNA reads TGTGCCAGCGGCTATACCGGGACTAGCGGGAGAGGGGAGCTGTTTTTT.

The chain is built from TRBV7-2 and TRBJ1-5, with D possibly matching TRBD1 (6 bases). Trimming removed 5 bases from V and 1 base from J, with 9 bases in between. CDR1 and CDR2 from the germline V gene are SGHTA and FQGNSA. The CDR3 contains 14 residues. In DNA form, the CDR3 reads TGTGCCAGCAGCAAGGGGGGGAGCAATCAGCCCCAGCATTTT. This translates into CASSKGGSNQPQHF.

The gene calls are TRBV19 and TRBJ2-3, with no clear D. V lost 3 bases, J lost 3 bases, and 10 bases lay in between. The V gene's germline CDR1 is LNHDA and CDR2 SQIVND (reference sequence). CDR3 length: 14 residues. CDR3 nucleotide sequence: TGTGCCAGTAGTATGGGTACCGGGACAGATACGCAGTATTTT. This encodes CASSMGTGTDTQYF. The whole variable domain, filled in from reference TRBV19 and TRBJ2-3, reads DGGITQSPKYLFRKEGQNVTLSCEQNLNHDAMYWYRQDPGQGLRLIYYSQIVNDFQKGDIAEGYSVSREKKESFPLTVTSAQKNPTAFYLCASSMGTGTDTQYFGPGTRLTVL.

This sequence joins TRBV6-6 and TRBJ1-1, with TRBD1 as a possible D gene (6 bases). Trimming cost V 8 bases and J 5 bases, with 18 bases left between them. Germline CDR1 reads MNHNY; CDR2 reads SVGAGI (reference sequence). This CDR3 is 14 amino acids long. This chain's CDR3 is CASWKDSERTEAFF. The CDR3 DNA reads TGTGCCAGCTGGAAGGACAGCGAAAGGACTGAAGCTTTCTTT.

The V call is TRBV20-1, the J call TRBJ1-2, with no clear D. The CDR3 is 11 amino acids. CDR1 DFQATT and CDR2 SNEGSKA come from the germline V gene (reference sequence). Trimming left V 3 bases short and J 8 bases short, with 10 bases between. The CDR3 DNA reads TGCAGTGCTAGGGTTTTCCAGGGCTACACCTTC. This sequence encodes CSARVFQGYTF.

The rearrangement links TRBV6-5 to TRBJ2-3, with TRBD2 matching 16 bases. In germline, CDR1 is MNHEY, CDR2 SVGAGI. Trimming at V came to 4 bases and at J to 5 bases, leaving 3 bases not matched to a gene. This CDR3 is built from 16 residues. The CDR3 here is CASSSGLAGGEDTQYF. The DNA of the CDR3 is TGTGCCAGCAGTTCGGGACTAGCGGGAGGGGAAGATACGCAGTATTTT.

CDR3 protein: CASSPGQGAYEQFF. The CDR3 DNA follows: TGTGCCAGCAGTCCGGGACAGGGAGCATATGAGCAGTTCTTC. This chain links TRBV6-6 with TRBJ2-1, with TRBD1 matching 9 bases. Trimming cost V 5 bases and J 8 bases; bases outside gene matches: 7. CDR1 is MNHNY, CDR2 SVGAGI, per germline (reference sequence). CDR3 size: 14 residues.

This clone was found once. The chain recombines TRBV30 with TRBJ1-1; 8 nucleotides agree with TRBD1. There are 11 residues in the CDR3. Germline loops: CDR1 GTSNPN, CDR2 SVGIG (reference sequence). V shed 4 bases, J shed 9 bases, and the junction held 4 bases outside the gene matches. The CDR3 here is CAWNGQGKAFF. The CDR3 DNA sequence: TGTGCCTGGAACGGACAGGGTAAAGCTTTCTTT.

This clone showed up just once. DNA of the CDR3: TGTGCCAGCAGCGTAGACGTGGGGGCGGCTAATGAAAAACTGTTTTTT. Translation gives CASSVDVGAANEKLFF. The rearrangement links TRBV9 to TRBJ1-4, with D possibly matching TRBD1 (6 bases). V was shortened by 0 bases and J by 3 bases, with 12 bases between the two germline ends. CDR3 length: 16 residues. Per germline, CDR1 SGDLS and CDR2 YYNGEE.

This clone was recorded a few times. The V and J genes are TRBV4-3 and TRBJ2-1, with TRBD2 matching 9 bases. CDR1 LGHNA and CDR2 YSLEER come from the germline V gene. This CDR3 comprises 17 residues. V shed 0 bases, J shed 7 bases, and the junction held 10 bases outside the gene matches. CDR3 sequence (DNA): TGCGCCAGCAGCCAAGAAGTCCAGCGGGAGGATGGAAATGAGCAGTTCTTC. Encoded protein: CASSQEVQREDGNEQFF.

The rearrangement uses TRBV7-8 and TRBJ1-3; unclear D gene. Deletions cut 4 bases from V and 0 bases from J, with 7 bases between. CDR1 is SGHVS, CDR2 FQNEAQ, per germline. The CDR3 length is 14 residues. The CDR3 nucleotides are TGTGCCAGCAGCTCGGGTAGCTCTGGAAACACCATATATTTT. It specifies CASSSGSSGNTIYF.

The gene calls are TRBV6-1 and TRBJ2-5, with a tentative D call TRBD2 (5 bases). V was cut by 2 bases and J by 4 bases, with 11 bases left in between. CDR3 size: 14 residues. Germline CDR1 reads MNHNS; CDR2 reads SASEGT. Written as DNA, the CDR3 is TGTGCCAGCAGTGAATTAGGGAGTGGAGAGACCCAGTACTTC. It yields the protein CASSELGSGETQYF.

Here the CDR3 DNA reads TGTGCCAGCAGCCTGGCGGGCGGGGCCAACACCGGGGAGCTGTTTTTT. Its translation: CASSLAGGANTGELFF. The genes are TRBV4-2 and TRBJ2-2, with D perhaps TRBD2 (6 bases). CDR1 and CDR2 from the germline V gene are LGHNA and YNFKEQ. Trimming cost V 4 bases and J 2 bases, with 14 bases left between them. The CDR3 sequence is 16 residues long.

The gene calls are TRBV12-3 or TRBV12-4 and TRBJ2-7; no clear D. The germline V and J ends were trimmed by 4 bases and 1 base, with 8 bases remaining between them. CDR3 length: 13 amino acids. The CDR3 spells CASSWAESYEQYF. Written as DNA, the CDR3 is TGTGCCAGCAGTTGGGCCGAGTCCTACGAGCAGTACTTC.